The 21 T cell receptor beta chains below come from one sample, sequenced in a study of blood T cell repertoires in COVID-19. Profiled with immunoSEQ multiplex PCR; TCRdb holds only in-frame clones, not every one. The sample comprises 90,000 to 130,000 clones, about three quarters of which are singletons, and more than 15% rests with the top ten. Sequencing was performed on peripheral blood. All receptors come from a woman of 80 years or more with active or convalescent COVID-19.

In its sample, this clone was seen a few times. The chain couples TRBV5-1 to TRBJ1-1, with D unresolved. This CDR3 is built from 13 residues. Germline loops: CDR1 SGHRS, CDR2 YFSETQ. Trimming removed 1 base at V and 1 base at J, with 5 bases between. In DNA, the CDR3 is TGCGCCAGCAGCTTGTACAGGAACACTGAAGCTTTCTTT. It specifies CASSLYRNTEAFF.

The chain is built from TRBV19 and TRBJ2-3; 7 nucleotides align to TRBD2. V shed 6 bases and J 2 bases; nucleotides not matched to a gene: 14. Germline-derived CDR1 and CDR2 are LNHDA and SQIVND (reference sequence). The CDR3 is 17 residues long. The CDR3 coding sequence is TGTGCCAGTAGCCGACTATCAGGCGGGAGTTTCACAGATACGCAGTATTTT. It codes for CASSRLSGGSFTDTQYF.

The chain recombines TRBV7-9 with TRBJ2-1; TRBD1 aligns across 7 bases. Trimming at V came to 1 base and at J to 5 bases, leaving 2 bases not matched to a gene. Per germline, CDR1 SEHNR and CDR2 FQNEAQ (reference sequence). This CDR3 has 14 amino acids. The CDR3 is CASSLGRGNNEQFF. The CDR3 bases are TGTGCCAGCAGCTTAGGCAGGGGGAACAATGAGCAGTTCTTC.

V usage is TRBV6-1 and J usage is TRBJ2-7; D is possibly TRBD1 (5 bases). With 0 bases removed from V and 2 bases from J, the gap between germline ends came to 11 bases. The CDR3 consists of 15 residues. Germline assignment: CDR1 MNHNS and CDR2 SASEGT. CDR3 sequence (DNA): TGTGCCAGCAGTGAAGCTGGCAGGGCGACCTACGAGCAGTACTTC. It encodes CASSEAGRATYEQYF.

This clone showed up just once. The V call is TRBV3-1 (or the pseudogene TRBV3-2), the J call TRBJ2-7; 8 bases are a match to TRBD2. Germline-derived CDR1 and CDR2 are LGHDT and YNNKEL (reference sequence). V trimming: 0 bases; J trimming: 5 bases; junction bases outside the gene matches: 6. This CDR3 region has 15 residues. CDR3 residues: CASSQDGTGGDEQYF. The DNA of the CDR3 is TGTGCCAGCAGCCAAGATGGAACGGGAGGGGACGAGCAGTACTTC.

The chain has TRBV10-1 and TRBJ2-4; no reliable D call. This CDR3 region has 18 residues. Trimming removed 5 bases at V and 0 bases at J, with 20 bases between. The germline gives CDR1 WNHNN, CDR2 SYGVQD (reference sequence). The DNA for the CDR3 is TGCGCCAGCAGTAAGTGGATAGCCATATCTCTAGCCAAAAACATTCAGTACTTC. Protein product: CASSKWIAISLAKNIQYF.

V is TRBV18 and J is TRBJ2-5; unclear D gene. The CDR3 loop spans 13 amino acids. Germline V gene lookup returns CDR1 KGHSH and CDR2 LQKENI. V was trimmed by 3 bases and J by 2 bases, leaving 7 bases between them. CDR3 in amino acids: CASSPTPQETQYF. DNA of the CDR3: TGTGCCAGCTCACCGACACCGCAAGAGACCCAGTACTTC.

The chain employs TRBV5-1 and TRBJ2-3; 14 bases fit TRBD2. In germline, CDR1 is SGHRS, CDR2 YFSETQ. CDR3 length: 18 amino acids. J was trimmed by 0 bases and V by 2 bases; bases with no gene match: 5. The CDR3 sequence: CASSFPGLAGVSTDTQYF. The CDR3 nucleotides are TGCGCCAGCAGCTTCCCGGGACTAGCGGGAGTTAGCACAGATACGCAGTATTTT.

The gene calls are TRBV2 and TRBJ2-4; D perhaps matches TRBD2 (5 bases). Germline V gives CDR1 SNHLY, CDR2 FYNNEI. The CDR3 is made up of 14 amino acids. Trimming removed 3 bases at V and 1 base at J, with 7 bases between. The CDR3 spells CASSDGEAKNIQYF. DNA for the CDR3: TGTGCCAGCAGTGATGGGGAGGCCAAAAACATTCAGTACTTC.

This chain connects TRBV4-1 to TRBJ2-7; TRBD1 is a possible D gene (5 bases). The CDR3 extends over 17 amino acids. Germline V gene lookup returns CDR1 MGHRA and CDR2 YSYEKL. V gave up 1 base and J gave up 9 bases, with 25 bases separating them. For the CDR3, the DNA is TGCGCCAGCAGCCAAGTTTTACAGGCAAAACCCTCACTCGGGCAGTACTTC. This encodes CASSQVLQAKPSLGQYF.

The chain employs TRBV5-1 and TRBJ2-2; 7 positions match TRBD2. V dropped 0 bases and J dropped 5; count of bases not matched to a gene: 4. This CDR3 comprises 15 residues. Germline V gene lookup returns CDR1 SGHRS and CDR2 YFSETQ. CDR3 DNA: TGCGCCAGCAGCTTGGCCCCCGGGGGGACCGGGGAGCTGTTTTTT. This gives the protein CASSLAPGGTGELFF. Variable domain in full (rest from reference TRBV5-1 and TRBJ2-2): KAGVTQTPRYLIKTRGQQVTLSCSPISGHRSVSWYQQTPGQGLQFLFEYFSETQRNKGNFPGRFSGRQFSNSRSEMNVSTLELGDSALYLCASSLAPGGTGELFFGEGSRLTVL.

The J gene is TRBJ2-2, the V gene TRBV24-1; 8 bases are a match to TRBD1. In germline, CDR1 is KGHDR, CDR2 SFDVKD. The V gene end was trimmed by 2 bases and the J gene end by 5 bases; junction bases not matched to a gene: 0. The CDR3 sequence is 14 residues long. In DNA form, the CDR3 reads TGTGCCACCAGTGATTACAGGGGGACCGGGGAGCTGTTTTTT. Its translation: CATSDYRGTGELFF.

This rearrangement joins TRBV11-2 to TRBJ2-1, with no clear D. The germline gives CDR1 SGHAT, CDR2 FQNNGV. V lost 1 base and J lost 0, with 7 bases in between. There are 15 residues in the CDR3. In DNA form, the CDR3 reads TGTGCCAGCAGCTTAGTCGTGAGCTCCTACAATGAGCAGTTCTTC. Protein: CASSLVVSSYNEQFF.

The chain links TRBV9 to TRBJ2-2; D is ambiguous. V shed 0 bases and J shed 3 bases, with 6 bases lying between them. CDR1 is SGDLS and CDR2 is YYNGEE in the germline V gene. The CDR3 sequence is 14 residues long. The CDR3 DNA reads as TGTGCCAGCAGCGTAGGAGTGGACACCGGGGAGCTGTTTTTT. It encodes CASSVGVDTGELFF. The full variable domain, rest sourced from reference TRBV9 and TRBJ2-2, is DSGVTQTPKHLITATGQRVTLRCSPRSGDLSVYWYQQSLDQGLQFLIQYYNGEERAKGNILERFSAQQFPDLHSELNLSSLELGDSALYFCASSVGVDTGELFFGEGSRLTVL.

This chain uses TRBV5-1 with TRBJ2-7, with 11 bases aligning to TRBD2. V shed 2 bases and J 2 bases; nucleotides not matched to a gene: 6. CDR3 size: 16 residues. The germline V gene has CDR1 SGHRS and CDR2 YFSETQ. The CDR3 reads CASSFTSGSVAYEQYF. The CDR3 bases are TGCGCCAGCAGCTTCACTAGCGGGAGCGTAGCCTACGAGCAGTACTTC. The full variable domain, rest sourced from reference TRBV5-1 and TRBJ2-7, is KAGVTQTPRYLIKTRGQQVTLSCSPISGHRSVSWYQQTPGQGLQFLFEYFSETQRNKGNFPGRFSGRQFSNSRSEMNVSTLELGDSALYLCASSFTSGSVAYEQYFGPGTRLTVT.

The chain's CDR3 is CASSNHRDTEAFF. CDR3 coding DNA: TGTGCCAGCAGTAACCACCGCGACACTGAAGCTTTCTTT. The chain recombines TRBV6-5 with TRBJ1-1; no clear D. The CDR3 spans 13 residues. V lost 5 bases to trimming and J lost 3 bases, with 10 bases between them. CDR1 MNHEY and CDR2 SVGAGI come from the germline V gene.

The chain recombines TRBV28 with TRBJ1-1; possible D gene TRBD1, 6 bases. Trimming shortened V by 6 bases and J by 8 bases, and 16 bases separated the two germline ends. This CDR3 contains 13 residues. Looked up from germline, CDR1 is MDHEN and CDR2 is SYDVKM. The CDR3 DNA is TGTGCCAGCAGCCCTCCTGGACAGCGGGAAGCTTTCTTT. Its translation is CASSPPGQREAFF.

V and J are TRBV4-2 and TRBJ2-7; D is perhaps TRBD2 (6 bases). This CDR3 region has 15 residues. V was pared by 1 base and J by 3 bases, with 13 bases between. Germline values: CDR1 LGHNA, CDR2 YNFKEQ. DNA of the CDR3: TGTGCCAGCAGCCAAGTGGCTGGGGGAGGCTACGAGCAGTACTTC. It specifies CASSQVAGGGYEQYF.

The chain recombines TRBV6-6 with TRBJ1-3; D perhaps matches TRBD1 (5 bases). CDR3 size: 15 residues. Germline values: CDR1 MNHNY, CDR2 SVGAGI (reference sequence). Trimming pared 5 bases from V and 2 bases from J, leaving 13 bases between. The CDR3 sequence is CASSRPGGAGNTIYF. CDR3 nucleotide sequence: TGTGCCAGCAGTAGACCGGGGGGGGCTGGAAACACCATATATTTT.

V usage is TRBV5-1 and J usage is TRBJ2-1; TRBD1 is a possible D gene (5 bases). The CDR3 has 15 residues. Trimming took off 0 bases at V and 3 bases at J, with 10 bases between the two ends. Germline V gene sequence: CDR1 SGHRS, CDR2 YFSETQ. CDR3 protein: CASSLAPGHYNEQFF. The DNA for the CDR3 is TGCGCCAGCAGCTTGGCGCCAGGGCACTACAATGAGCAGTTCTTC.

The chain carries TRBV5-1 and TRBJ1-4; D not resolved. The V end lost 7 bases, the J end lost 0 bases, and 7 bases lay between the germline ends. The germline CDR1 and CDR2 sequences are SGHRS and YFSETQ. The CDR3 is made up of 13 amino acids. The CDR3 region is CASGTATNEKLFF. DNA for the CDR3: TGCGCCAGCGGAACAGCAACTAATGAAAAACTGTTTTTT.